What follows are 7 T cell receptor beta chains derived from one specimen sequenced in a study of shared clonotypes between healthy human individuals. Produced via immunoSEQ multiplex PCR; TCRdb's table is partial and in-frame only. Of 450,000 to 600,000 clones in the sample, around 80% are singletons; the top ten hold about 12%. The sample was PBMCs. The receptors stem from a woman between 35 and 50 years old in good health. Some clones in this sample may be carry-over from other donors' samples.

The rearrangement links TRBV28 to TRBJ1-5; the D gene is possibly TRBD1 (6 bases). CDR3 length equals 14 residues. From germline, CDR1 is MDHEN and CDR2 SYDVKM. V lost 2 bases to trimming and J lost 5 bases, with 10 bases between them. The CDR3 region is CASSLPGGYQPQHF. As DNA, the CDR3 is TGTGCCAGCAGTTTACCGGGGGGCTATCAGCCCCAGCATTTT.

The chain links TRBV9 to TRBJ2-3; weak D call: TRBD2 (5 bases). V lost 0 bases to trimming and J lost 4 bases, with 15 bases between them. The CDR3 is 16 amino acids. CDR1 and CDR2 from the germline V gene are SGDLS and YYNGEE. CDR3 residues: CASSVASAPGADTQYF. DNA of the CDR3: TGTGCCAGCAGCGTAGCGTCGGCCCCCGGGGCAGATACGCAGTATTTT.

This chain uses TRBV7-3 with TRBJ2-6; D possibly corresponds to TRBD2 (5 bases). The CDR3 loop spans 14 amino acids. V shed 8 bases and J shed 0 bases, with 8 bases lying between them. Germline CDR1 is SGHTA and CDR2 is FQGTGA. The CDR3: CASGGGSGANVLTF. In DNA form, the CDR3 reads TGTGCCAGCGGAGGAGGCTCTGGGGCCAACGTCCTGACTTTC.

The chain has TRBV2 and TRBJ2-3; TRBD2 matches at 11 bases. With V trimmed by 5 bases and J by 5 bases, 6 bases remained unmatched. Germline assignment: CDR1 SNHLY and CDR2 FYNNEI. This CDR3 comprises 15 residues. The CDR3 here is CASSQTSGKVDTQYF. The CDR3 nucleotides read TGTGCCAGCAGTCAGACTAGCGGGAAAGTAGATACGCAGTATTTT.

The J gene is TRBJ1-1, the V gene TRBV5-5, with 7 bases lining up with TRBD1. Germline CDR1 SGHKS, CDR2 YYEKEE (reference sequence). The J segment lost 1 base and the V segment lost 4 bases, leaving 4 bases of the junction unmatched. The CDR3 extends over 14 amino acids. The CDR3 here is CASSIDRANTEAFF. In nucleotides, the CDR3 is TGTGCCAGCAGCATAGACAGGGCGAACACTGAAGCTTTCTTT.

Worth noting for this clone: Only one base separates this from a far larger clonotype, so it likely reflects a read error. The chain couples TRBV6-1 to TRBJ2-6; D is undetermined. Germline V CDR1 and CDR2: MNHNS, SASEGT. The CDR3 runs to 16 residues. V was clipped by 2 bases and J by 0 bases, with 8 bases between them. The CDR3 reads CASSELNFSGANVLTF. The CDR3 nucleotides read TGTGCCAGCAGTGAATTGAACTTCTCTGGGGCCAACGTCCTGACTTTC.

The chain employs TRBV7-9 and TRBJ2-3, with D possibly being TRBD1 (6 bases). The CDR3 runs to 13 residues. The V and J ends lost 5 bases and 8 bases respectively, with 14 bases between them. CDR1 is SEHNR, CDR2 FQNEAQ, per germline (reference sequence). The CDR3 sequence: CASSHRDIITQYF. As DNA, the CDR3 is TGTGCCAGCAGCCACCGGGACATCATTACGCAGTATTTT.